This is a list of T cell receptor beta chains from one sample in a study of blood T cell repertoires in COVID-19. Profiling relied on immunoSEQ multiplex PCR, and the TCRdb table lists in-frame clones only, not all of them. Of 70,000 to 100,000 clones in the sample, 82% were seen once. The sample was peripheral blood. The receptor source for this set is a man aged 45-65 years with active or convalescent COVID-19. Each CDR3 is given with its conserved first and last residue. The D gene is left open where the match is weak. Clone size appears in some rows only: once, few, many, or a class for an expanded clone.

TRBD1,TRBV19,TRBJ1-4,NA,CASSHRGGEEKLFF,TGTGCCAGTAGTCACAGGGGTGGAGAGGAAAAACTGTTTTTT
TRBD1,TRBV19,TRBJ1-2,NA,CASTGGYGYTF,TGTGCCAGCACAGGGGGCTATGGCTACACCTTC
TRBD2,TRBV10-3,TRBJ2-3,NA,CAISPGLAGGITDTQYF,TGTGCCATCAGTCCGGGACTAGCGGGGGGAATCACAGATACGCAGTATTTT
NA,TRBV5-1,TRBJ1-1,NA,CASSEDFLGTEAFF,TGCGCCAGCAGCGAGGACTTCCTAGGGACTGAAGCTTTCTTT
NA,TRBV19,TRBJ2-5,once,CASSSLRYGQETQYF,TGTGCCAGTAGTTCTCTGAGGTATGGCCAAGAGACCCAGTACTTC
TRBD2,TRBV9,TRBJ2-3,once,CASSVASGGGIDTQYF,TGTGCCAGCAGCGTAGCGAGCGGGGGGGGTATAGATACGCAGTATTTT
TRBD1,TRBV10-1,TRBJ2-5,NA,CASSGGVRGQGQETQYF,TGCGCCAGCAGTGGGGGAGTACGGGGACAGGGTCAAGAGACCCAGTACTTC
NA,TRBV30,TRBJ1-2,NA,CAWKTEANYGYTF,TGTGCCTGGAAGACAGAGGCTAACTATGGCTACACCTTC
TRBD1,TRBV6-5,TRBJ1-6,few,CAIPGQGNSPLHF,TGTGCCATCCCGGGACAGGGCAATTCACCCCTCCACTTT
NA,TRBV5-1,TRBJ1-1,NA,CASSFAGSAEAFF,TGCGCCAGCAGCTTTGCCGGTTCGGCTGAAGCTTTCTTT
NA,TRBV5-1,TRBJ1-6,NA,CASKARDNSPLHF,TGCGCCAGCAAGGCCAGGGATAATTCACCCCTCCACTTT
TRBD1,TRBV7-9,TRBJ1-6,few,CASSSTGNSPLHF,TGTGCCAGCAGCTCGACAGGGAACTCACCCCTCCACTTT
TRBD2,TRBV15,TRBJ2-1,NA,CATSTGTSGGGEQFF,TGTGCCACCAGCACGGGGACTAGCGGGGGGGGTGAGCAGTTCTTC
TRBD2,TRBV6-4,TRBJ2-2,NA,CASRERGVLAGELFF,TGTGCCAGCAGGGAGCGGGGGGTTCTAGCCGGGGAGCTGTTTTTT
TRBD1,TRBV27,TRBJ2-5,NA,CASSPGQGLAIRTQYF,TGTGCCAGCAGTCCCGGACAGGGGTTGGCTATTAGGACCCAGTACTTC
TRBD1,TRBV11-2,TRBJ2-5,NA,CASSLGTGQETQYF,TGTGCCAGCAGCTTAGGGACAGGCCAAGAGACCCAGTACTTC
NA,TRBV19,TRBJ2-6,NA,CASRPTGYGTSGANVLTF,TGTGCCAGTAGGCCCACAGGGTACGGAACCTCTGGGGCCAACGTCCTGACTTTC
NA,TRBV19,TRBJ2-7,NA,CASSIVRTAEQYF,TGTGCCAGTAGTATAGTCAGGACAGCGGAGCAGTACTTC
TRBD1,TRBV18,TRBJ1-4,NA,CASSPTTGGGYEKLFF,TGTGCCAGCTCACCAACAACAGGGGGCGGGTACGAAAAACTGTTTTTT
TRBD2,TRBV19,TRBJ2-3,once,CASSLLAGDTDTQYF,TGTGCCAGTAGTCTACTAGCGGGGGACACAGATACGCAGTATTTT
TRBD2,TRBV7-2,TRBJ2-3,NA,CASSRGGADTQYF,TGTGCCAGCAGCCGGGGGGGGGCAGATACGCAGTATTTT
NA,TRBV5-1,TRBJ2-3,NA,CASSLGSSSADTQYF,TGCGCCAGCAGCTTGGGCTCGTCAAGCGCAGATACGCAGTATTTT
NA,TRBV6-7,TRBJ1-6,NA,CASRPLLRSPLHF,TGTGCCAGCAGGCCCCTACTACGTTCACCCCTCCACTTT
TRBD1,TRBV2,TRBJ1-1,NA,CASSPPGQANAFF,TGTGCCAGCAGTCCTCCGGGACAGGCTAACGCTTTCTTT
TRBD1,TRBV6-5,TRBJ1-5,NA,CASSYGQGSQHF,TGTGCCAGCAGTTACGGACAGGGGTCCCAGCATTTT
NA,TRBV28,TRBJ1-5,once,CASTEGEPQHF,TGTGCCAGCACGGAAGGGGAGCCCCAGCATTTT
TRBD1,TRBV5-1,TRBJ1-1,NA,CASSPDREDGEAFF,TGCGCCAGCAGCCCGGACAGGGAGGATGGTGAAGCTTTCTTT
TRBD1,TRBV7-2,TRBJ1-6,NA,CASSNQDRGSNSPLHF,TGTGCCAGCAGCAATCAGGACAGGGGTAGTAATTCACCCCTCCACTTT
TRBD1,TRBV5-1,TRBJ2-1,NA,CASSSGGQRSGEQFF,TGCGCCAGCAGCTCAGGGGGCCAGAGGTCTGGTGAGCAGTTCTTC
TRBD1,TRBV6-5,TRBJ2-2,few,CASRGTGLNTGELFF,TGTGCCAGCAGAGGGACAGGTCTGAACACCGGGGAGCTGTTTTTT
NA,TRBV5-1,TRBJ1-1,once,CASSDRGSTNTEAFF,TGCGCCAGCAGTGATAGGGGGTCTACGAACACTGAAGCTTTCTTT
NA,TRBV9,TRBJ2-1,NA,CASSVRRGSDYNEQFF,TGTGCCAGCAGCGTTCGTAGGGGATCGGACTACAATGAGCAGTTCTTC
TRBD1,TRBV5-1,TRBJ2-2,NA,CASSIPRTGNAGELFF,TGCGCCAGCAGCATACCCCGGACAGGCAACGCCGGGGAGCTGTTTTTT
NA,TRBV3-1/TRBV3-2,TRBJ2-6,NA,CASSQSRDSGANVLTF,TGTGCCAGCAGCCAGTCCCGGGACTCTGGGGCCAACGTCCTGACTTTC
TRBD1,TRBV7-2,TRBJ2-4,NA,CASSSMTGRIYF,TGTGCCAGCAGCTCCATGACAGGGCGTATCTACTTC
TRBD1,TRBV10-3,TRBJ2-6,NA,CATIPGTGGSSGANVLTF,TGTGCCACGATACCCGGGACAGGGGGGAGCTCTGGGGCCAACGTCCTGACTTTC
NA,TRBV25-1,TRBJ1-2,NA,CASSEFGYGYTF,TGTGCCAGCAGTGAATTCGGGTATGGCTACACCTTC
TRBD1,TRBV5-1,TRBJ1-2,NA,CASSLGGTGIYGYTF,TGCGCCAGCAGCTTGGGAGGGACAGGGATCTATGGCTACACTTTC
TRBD1,TRBV28,TRBJ1-2,NA,CASSLPQGSGNNYGYTF,TGTGCCAGCAGTCTTCCACAGGGGAGTGGCAATAACTATGGCTACACCTTC
NA,TRBV27,TRBJ2-1,NA,CASSPFRGSSYNEQFF,TGTGCCAGCAGTCCCTTTCGGGGTAGCTCCTACAATGAGCAGTTCTTC
NA,TRBV4-1,TRBJ1-2,NA,CASSQSKTGMGGYTF,TGCGCCAGCAGCCAATCTAAAACAGGGATGGGTGGCTACACCTTC
TRBD1,TRBV19,TRBJ1-1,few,CASMDRGRGTEAFF,TGTGCCAGTATGGACAGGGGGCGAGGTACTGAAGCTTTCTTT
NA,TRBV19,TRBJ1-5,NA,CASRPGVWDQPQHF,TGTGCCAGCCGTCCAGGGGTATGGGATCAGCCCCAGCATTTT
TRBD2,TRBV18,TRBJ2-5,NA,CASSPPPAGRQETQYF,TGTGCCAGCTCACCACCCCCAGCGGGGAGGCAAGAGACCCAGTACTTC
TRBD1,TRBV5-1,TRBJ1-4,NA,CASSLEAGGNGEKLFF,TGCGCCAGCAGCTTGGAGGCAGGGGGGAATGGTGAAAAACTGTTTTTT
TRBD2,TRBV4-2,TRBJ2-1,NA,CASSQVSGGGYNEQFF,TGTGCCAGCAGCCAAGTGTCTGGCGGGGGCTACAATGAGCAGTTCTTC
TRBD1,TRBV14,TRBJ2-6,NA,CASSQEEWVRGPNVLTF,TGTGCCAGCAGCCAAGAAGAGTGGGTCAGGGGGCCCAACGTCCTGACTTTC
TRBD1,TRBV18,TRBJ1-6,few,CASSTSGTGNSPLHF,TGTGCCAGCTCAACTTCCGGGACAGGGAATTCACCCCTCCACTTT
TRBD1,TRBV4-1,TRBJ1-2,NA,CASSQIQGAPDLGYTF,TGCGCCAGCAGCCAGATACAGGGGGCGCCAGATCTTGGCTACACCTTC
TRBD1,TRBV2,TRBJ1-5,few,CASSRGQGNQPQHF,TGTGCCAGCAGTCGGGGACAGGGGAATCAGCCCCAGCATTTT
TRBD1,TRBV7-8,TRBJ2-5,NA,CASSPRQGLGETQYF,TGTGCCAGCAGCCCCAGACAGGGATTAGGAGAGACCCAGTACTTC
TRBD1,TRBV7-8,TRBJ1-4,NA,CASRTGSNEKLFF,TGTGCCAGCAGGACAGGGAGTAATGAAAAACTGTTTTTT
NA,TRBV6-5,TRBJ2-7,once,CASSSAPRGEQYF,TGTGCCAGCAGCTCCGCACCCCGGGGCGAGCAGTACTTC
NA,TRBV28,TRBJ1-5,NA,CASSLSRDSNQPQHF,TGTGCCAGCAGTTTATCCAGGGATAGCAATCAGCCCCAGCATTTT
NA,TRBV30,TRBJ1-5,NA,CAWSVGSRGVNQPQHF,TGTGCCTGGAGTGTAGGTTCCAGGGGCGTCAATCAGCCCCAGCATTTT